A selection of T cell receptor beta chains follows, all from one sample in a study of blood T cell repertoires in COVID-19. Method: immunoSEQ multiplex PCR; TCRdb's copy keeps in-frame clones and lacks some. The sample lists roughly 42,000 clones; 90% were seen once. Sequenced material: peripheral blood. These receptor sequences come from a man aged 50 to 60 with active COVID-19. The CDR3 runs from the conserved cysteine through the conserved F or W. D genes are given only for firm matches. Only part of the rows carry a size: once, few, many, or a class if the clone is expanded.

cdr3_aa | cdr3_nt | v_call | d_call | j_call | clone_size
CAWRQVRVAVYQETQYF | TGTGCCTGGAGGCAGGTTCGGGTAGCGGTGTACCAAGAGACCCAGTACTTC | TRBV30 | . | TRBJ2-5 | .
CASSPSGRMNTGELFF | TGCGCCAGCAGCCCGTCTGGGCGTATGAACACCGGGGAGCTGTTTTTT | TRBV5-1 | . | TRBJ2-2 | .
CASSARSGGESGELFF | TGTGCCAGCAGCGCCCGAAGCGGGGGGGAGTCCGGGGAGCTGTTTTTT | TRBV9 | TRBD2 | TRBJ2-2 | .
CASSYVQGGQPQHF | TGTGCCAGCAGTTACGTCCAGGGAGGTCAGCCCCAGCATTTT | TRBV6-6 | . | TRBJ1-5 | .
CASSEPVPYEQYF | TGTGCCAGCAGTGAACCGGTTCCCTACGAGCAGTACTTC | TRBV6-1 | . | TRBJ2-7 | .
CATSRAGQGALYGYTF | TGTGCCACCAGCAGAGCGGGACAGGGGGCCCTCTATGGCTACACCTTC | TRBV15 | TRBD1 | TRBJ1-2 | .
CASSSDGQGHYGYTF | TGTGCCAGCAGCTCAGACGGACAGGGCCACTATGGCTACACCTTC | TRBV7-3 | TRBD1 | TRBJ1-2 | .
CASSSTLTSGDSYEQYF | TGTGCCAGCAGCTCGACACTTACTAGCGGGGACTCCTACGAGCAGTACTTC | TRBV5-4 | TRBD2 | TRBJ2-7 | .
CSAGQETEAFF | TGCAGTGCGGGACAGGAGACTGAAGCTTTCTTT | TRBV20-1 | TRBD1 | TRBJ1-1 | .
CASSPDISGNTIYF | TGTGCCAGCAGCCCTGACATATCTGGAAACACCATATATTTT | TRBV7-9 | . | TRBJ1-3 | .
CASSLPGDLDGYTF | TGCGCCAGCAGCTTGCCGGGGGACCTTGATGGCTACACCTTC | TRBV5-1 | . | TRBJ1-2 | .
CATRTGPFGTEAFF | TGTGCCACCAGGACAGGCCCCTTTGGAACTGAAGCTTTCTTT | TRBV6-5 | TRBD1 | TRBJ1-1 | .
CASSLGQGNTGELFF | TGCGCCAGCAGCTTGGGGCAGGGGAACACCGGGGAGCTGTTTTTT | TRBV5-1 | . | TRBJ2-2 | .
CASSLSGTEQETQYF | TGTGCTAGCAGCTTATCGGGGACAGAACAAGAGACCCAGTACTTC | TRBV7-7 | TRBD1 | TRBJ2-5 | .
CASSPQEGWGNEQFF | TGTGCCAGCAGCCCCCAGGAGGGCTGGGGGAATGAGCAGTTCTTC | TRBV5-5 | . | TRBJ2-1 | few
CSVDREVSGNTIYF | TGCAGCGTGGACAGGGAAGTCTCTGGAAACACCATATATTTT | TRBV29-1 | TRBD1 | TRBJ1-3 | .
CASSATGASNQPQHF | TGCGCCAGCAGCGCCACAGGGGCCAGCAATCAGCCCCAGCATTTT | TRBV4-1 | TRBD1 | TRBJ1-5 | .
CASSYSGQLSGNTIYF | TGTGCCAGCAGTTACTCGGGACAGCTCTCTGGAAACACCATATATTTT | TRBV6-5 | TRBD1 | TRBJ1-3 | few
CASSPKDRGQYYNSPLHF | TGTGCCAGCTCACCGAAGGACAGGGGGCAATATTATAATTCACCCCTCCACTTT | TRBV18 | TRBD1 | TRBJ1-6 | .
CASSPRTSGGARNTQYF | TGTGCCAGCAGCCCCCGGACTAGCGGGGGGGCTCGAAATACGCAGTATTTT | TRBV7-9 | TRBD2 | TRBJ2-3 | once
CASSLEFAGIQETQYF | TGCGCCAGCAGCTTGGAATTCGCAGGGATCCAAGAGACCCAGTACTTC | TRBV5-1 | . | TRBJ2-5 | .
CASSVGRYGYTF | TGTGCCAGCAGCGTGGGCCGATATGGCTACACCTTC | TRBV7-9 | . | TRBJ1-2 | .
CASSLTGRGNQPQHF | TGTGCCAGCAGCCTAACAGGCAGGGGGAATCAGCCCCAGCATTTT | TRBV3-1/TRBV3-2 | TRBD1 | TRBJ1-5 | .
CASSLLTGKEQYF | TGTGCCAGCAGTTTACTGACAGGAAAGGAGCAGTACTTC | TRBV28 | . | TRBJ2-7 | .
CASSYSSSNTGELFF | TGTGCCAGCAGTTACTCCTCCTCGAACACCGGGGAGCTGTTTTTT | TRBV6-5 | . | TRBJ2-2 | few
CASRAPRWNQPQHF | TGTGCCAGCAGAGCCCCCCGGTGGAATCAGCCCCAGCATTTT | TRBV7-9 | . | TRBJ1-5 | .
CASSFRGGADTQYF | TGTGCCAGCAGTTTCCGAGGGGGAGCAGATACGCAGTATTTT | TRBV27 | . | TRBJ2-3 | .
CASRSYNEQFF | TGTGCCAGCAGATCGTACAATGAGCAGTTCTTC | TRBV5-4 | . | TRBJ2-1 | .